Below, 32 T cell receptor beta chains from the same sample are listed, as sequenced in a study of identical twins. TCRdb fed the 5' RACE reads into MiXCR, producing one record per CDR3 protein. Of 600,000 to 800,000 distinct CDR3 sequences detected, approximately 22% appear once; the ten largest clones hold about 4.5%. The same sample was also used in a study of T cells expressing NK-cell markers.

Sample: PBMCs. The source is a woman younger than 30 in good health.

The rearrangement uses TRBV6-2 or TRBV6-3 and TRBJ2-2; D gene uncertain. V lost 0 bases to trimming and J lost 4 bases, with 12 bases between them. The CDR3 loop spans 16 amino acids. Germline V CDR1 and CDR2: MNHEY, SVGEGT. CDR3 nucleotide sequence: TGTGCCAGCAGTTACTCGATGAGGCTTATCACCGGGGAGCTGTTTTTT. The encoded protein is CASSYSMRLITGELFF.

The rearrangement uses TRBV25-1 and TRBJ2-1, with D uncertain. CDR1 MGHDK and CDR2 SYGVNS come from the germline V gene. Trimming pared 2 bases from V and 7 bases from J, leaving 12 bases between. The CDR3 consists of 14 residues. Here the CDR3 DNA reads TGTGCCAGCAGTGAACCGGGTATTGGGAATGAGCAGTTCTTC. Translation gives CASSEPGIGNEQFF.

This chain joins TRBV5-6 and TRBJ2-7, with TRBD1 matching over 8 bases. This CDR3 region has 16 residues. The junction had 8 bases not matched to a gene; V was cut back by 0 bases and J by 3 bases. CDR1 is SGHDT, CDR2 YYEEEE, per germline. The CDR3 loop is CASSLGTGSKLYEQYF. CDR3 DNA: TGTGCCAGCAGCTTGGGGACAGGGTCTAAACTCTACGAGCAGTACTTC.

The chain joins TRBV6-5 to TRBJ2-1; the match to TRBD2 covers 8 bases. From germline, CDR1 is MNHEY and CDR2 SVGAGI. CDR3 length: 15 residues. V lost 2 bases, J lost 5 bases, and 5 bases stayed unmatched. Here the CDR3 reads CASSYEGLADNEQFF. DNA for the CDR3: TGTGCCAGCAGTTACGAAGGACTAGCCGACAATGAGCAGTTCTTC.

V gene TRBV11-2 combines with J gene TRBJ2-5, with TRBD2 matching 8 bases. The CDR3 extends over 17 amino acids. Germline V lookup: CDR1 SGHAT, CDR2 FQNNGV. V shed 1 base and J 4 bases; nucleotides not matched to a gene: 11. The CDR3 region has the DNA TGTGCCAGCAGCTTAGGAGGGGGTGGAGCGGGAGCAGAGACCCAGTACTTC. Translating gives CASSLGGGGAGAETQYF.

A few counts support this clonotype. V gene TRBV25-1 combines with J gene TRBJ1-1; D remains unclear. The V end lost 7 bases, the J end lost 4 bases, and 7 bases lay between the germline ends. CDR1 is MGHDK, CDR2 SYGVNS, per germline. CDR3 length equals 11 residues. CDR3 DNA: TGTGCCAGCATAGAGGGCACTGAAGCTTTCTTT. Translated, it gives CASIEGTEAFF.

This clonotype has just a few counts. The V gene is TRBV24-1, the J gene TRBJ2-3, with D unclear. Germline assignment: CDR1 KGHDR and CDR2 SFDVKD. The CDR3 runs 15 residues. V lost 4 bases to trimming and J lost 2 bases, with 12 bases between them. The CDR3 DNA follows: TGTGCCACCAGTGACGCCACACGATCCACAGATACGCAGTATTTT. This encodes CATSDATRSTDTQYF.

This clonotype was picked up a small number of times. In nucleotides, the CDR3 is TGCAGTGCTAGAGGGATATCACAGGGGACATTCCAAGAGACCCAGTACTTC. This translates into CSARGISQGTFQETQYF. The chain is built from TRBV20-1 and TRBJ2-5; 7 bases map to TRBD1. The CDR3 covers 17 residues. With 1 base clipped from V and 1 base from J, the junction kept 12 bases outside the gene matches. The V gene's germline CDR1 is DFQATT and CDR2 SNEGSKA (reference sequence).

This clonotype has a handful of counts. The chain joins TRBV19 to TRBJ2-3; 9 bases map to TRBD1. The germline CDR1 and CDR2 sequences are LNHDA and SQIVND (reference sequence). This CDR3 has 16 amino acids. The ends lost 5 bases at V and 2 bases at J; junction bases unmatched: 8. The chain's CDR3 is CASSPTGTGNTDTQYF. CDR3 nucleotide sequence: TGTGCCAGTAGTCCGACCGGGACAGGGAACACAGATACGCAGTATTTT. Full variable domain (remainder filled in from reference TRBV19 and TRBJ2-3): DGGITQSPKYLFRKEGQNVTLSCEQNLNHDAMYWYRQDPGQGLRLIYYSQIVNDFQKGDIAEGYSVSREKKESFPLTVTSAQKNPTAFYLCASSPTGTGNTDTQYFGPGTRLTVL.

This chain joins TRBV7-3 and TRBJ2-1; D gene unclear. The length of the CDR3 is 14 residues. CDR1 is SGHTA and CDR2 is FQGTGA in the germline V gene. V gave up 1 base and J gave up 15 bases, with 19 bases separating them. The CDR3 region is CASSLMSQAPAPFF. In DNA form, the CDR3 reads TGTGCCAGCAGCTTAATGAGTCAGGCGCCGGCTCCGTTCTTC.

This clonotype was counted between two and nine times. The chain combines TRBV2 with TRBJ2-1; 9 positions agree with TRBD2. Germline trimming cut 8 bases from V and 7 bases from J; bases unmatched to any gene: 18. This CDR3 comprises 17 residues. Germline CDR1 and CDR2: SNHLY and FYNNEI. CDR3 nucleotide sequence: TGTGCCAGCGGATCCAGGGGTAGCGGGAGAACTTCGAATGAGCAGTTCTTC. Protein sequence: CASGSRGSGRTSNEQFF.

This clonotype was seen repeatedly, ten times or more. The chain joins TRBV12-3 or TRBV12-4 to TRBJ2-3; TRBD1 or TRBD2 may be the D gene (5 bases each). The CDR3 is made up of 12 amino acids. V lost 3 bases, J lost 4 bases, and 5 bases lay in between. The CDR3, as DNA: TGTGCCAGCAGTTTGGGGGCAGATACGCAGTATTTT. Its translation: CASSLGADTQYF.

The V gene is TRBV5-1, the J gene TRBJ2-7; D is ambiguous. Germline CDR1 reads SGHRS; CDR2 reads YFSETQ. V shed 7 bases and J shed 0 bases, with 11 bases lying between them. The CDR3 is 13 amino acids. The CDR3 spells CASATSSSYEQYF. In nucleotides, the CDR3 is TGCGCCAGCGCGACTTCAAGCTCCTACGAGCAGTACTTC.

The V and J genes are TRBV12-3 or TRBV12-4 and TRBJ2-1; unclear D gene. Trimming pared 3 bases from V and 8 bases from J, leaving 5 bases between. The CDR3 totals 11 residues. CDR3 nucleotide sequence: TGTGCCAGCAGTTTTTCTGATGAGCAGTTCTTC. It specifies CASSFSDEQFF.

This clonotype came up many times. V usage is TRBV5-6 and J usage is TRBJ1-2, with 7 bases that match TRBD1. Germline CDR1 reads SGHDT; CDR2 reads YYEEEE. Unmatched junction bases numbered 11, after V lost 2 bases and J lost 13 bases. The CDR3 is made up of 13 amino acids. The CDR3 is CASSLPGQQSCTF. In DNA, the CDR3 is TGTGCCAGCAGCTTACCGGGACAGCAATCCTGCACCTTC.

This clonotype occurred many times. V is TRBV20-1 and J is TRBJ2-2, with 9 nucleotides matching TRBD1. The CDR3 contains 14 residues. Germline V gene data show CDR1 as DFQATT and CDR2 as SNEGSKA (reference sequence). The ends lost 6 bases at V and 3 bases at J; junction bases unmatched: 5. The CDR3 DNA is TGCAGTGCAGAGGGACAGGGAGACACCGGGGAGCTGTTTTTT. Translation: CSAEGQGDTGELFF.

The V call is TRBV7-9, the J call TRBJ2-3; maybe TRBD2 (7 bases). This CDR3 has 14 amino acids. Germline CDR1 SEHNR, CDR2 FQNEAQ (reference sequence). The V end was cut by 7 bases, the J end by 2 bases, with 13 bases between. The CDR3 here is CASIWGGHTDTQYF. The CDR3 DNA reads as TGTGCCAGCATCTGGGGGGGCCACACAGATACGCAGTATTTT.

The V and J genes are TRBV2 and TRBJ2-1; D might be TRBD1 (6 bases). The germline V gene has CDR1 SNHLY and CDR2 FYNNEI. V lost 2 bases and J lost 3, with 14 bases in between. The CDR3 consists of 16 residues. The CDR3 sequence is CASSEIHRAYYNEQFF. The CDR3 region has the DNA TGTGCCAGCAGTGAAATACACAGGGCCTACTACAATGAGCAGTTCTTC.

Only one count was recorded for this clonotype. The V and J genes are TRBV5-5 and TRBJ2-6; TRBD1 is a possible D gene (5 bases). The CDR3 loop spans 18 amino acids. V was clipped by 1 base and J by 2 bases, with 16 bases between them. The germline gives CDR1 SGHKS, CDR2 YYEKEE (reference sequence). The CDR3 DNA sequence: TGTGCCAGCAGCTTGACGATAGGGGAAAACCCTGGGGCCAACGTCCTGACTTTC. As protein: CASSLTIGENPGANVLTF.

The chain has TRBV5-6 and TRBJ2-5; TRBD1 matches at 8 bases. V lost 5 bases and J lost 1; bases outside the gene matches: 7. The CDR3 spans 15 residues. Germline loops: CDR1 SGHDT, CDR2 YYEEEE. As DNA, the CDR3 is TGTGCCAGCAGTCCCCCGACAGGGGTCCAAGAGACCCAGTACTTC. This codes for CASSPPTGVQETQYF.

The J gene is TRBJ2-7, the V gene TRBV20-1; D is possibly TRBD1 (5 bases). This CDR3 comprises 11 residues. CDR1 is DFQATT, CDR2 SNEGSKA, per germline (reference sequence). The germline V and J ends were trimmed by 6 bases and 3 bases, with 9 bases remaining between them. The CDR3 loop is CSAPGRYEQYF. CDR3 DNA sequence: TGCAGTGCCCCAGGGCGCTACGAGCAGTACTTC.

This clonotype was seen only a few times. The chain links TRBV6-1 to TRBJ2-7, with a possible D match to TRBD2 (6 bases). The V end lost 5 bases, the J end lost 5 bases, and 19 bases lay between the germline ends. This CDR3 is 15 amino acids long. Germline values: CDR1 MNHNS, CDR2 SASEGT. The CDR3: CASSPWDSSGHEQYF. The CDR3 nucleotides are TGTGCCAGCAGTCCCTGGGACTCCAGCGGCCACGAGCAGTACTTC.

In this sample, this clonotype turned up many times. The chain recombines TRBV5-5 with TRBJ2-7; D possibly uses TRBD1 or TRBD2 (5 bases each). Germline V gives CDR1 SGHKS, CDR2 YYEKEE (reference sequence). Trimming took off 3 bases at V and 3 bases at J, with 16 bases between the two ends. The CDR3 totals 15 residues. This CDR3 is CASSWFPGTGYEQYF. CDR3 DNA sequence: TGTGCCAGCAGCTGGTTCCCAGGGACCGGCTACGAGCAGTACTTC.

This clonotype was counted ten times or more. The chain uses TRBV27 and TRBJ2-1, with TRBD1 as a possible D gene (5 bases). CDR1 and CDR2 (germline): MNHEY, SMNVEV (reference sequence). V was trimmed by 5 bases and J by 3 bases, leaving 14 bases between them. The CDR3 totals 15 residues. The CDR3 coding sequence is TGTGCCAGCAGTCCGACGACAGCCCGCTACAATGAGCAGTTCTTC. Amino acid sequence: CASSPTTARYNEQFF.

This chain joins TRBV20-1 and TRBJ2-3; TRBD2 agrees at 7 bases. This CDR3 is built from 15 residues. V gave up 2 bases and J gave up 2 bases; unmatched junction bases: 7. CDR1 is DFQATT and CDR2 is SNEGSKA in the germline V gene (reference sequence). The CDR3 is CSARNQRDSTDTQYF. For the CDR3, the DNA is TGCAGTGCTAGAAACCAGCGGGATTCCACAGATACGCAGTATTTT.

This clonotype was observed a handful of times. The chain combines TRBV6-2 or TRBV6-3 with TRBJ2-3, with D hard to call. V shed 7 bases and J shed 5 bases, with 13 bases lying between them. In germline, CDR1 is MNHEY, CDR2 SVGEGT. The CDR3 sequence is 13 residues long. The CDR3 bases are TGTGCCAGCACCCTTGACCTACTAGATACGCAGTATTTT. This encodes CASTLDLLDTQYF.

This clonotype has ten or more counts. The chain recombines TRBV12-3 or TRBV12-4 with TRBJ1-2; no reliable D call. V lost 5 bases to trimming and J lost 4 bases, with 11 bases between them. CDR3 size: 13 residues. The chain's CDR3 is CASSLQESYGYTF. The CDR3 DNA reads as TGTGCCAGCAGTCTTCAGGAATCCTATGGCTACACCTTC.

The CDR3: CASGLPRYNSPLHF. The CDR3 DNA follows: TGTGCTAGTGGTTTACCCCGCTATAATTCACCCCTCCACTTT. The chain has TRBV12-5 and TRBJ1-6; D is uncertain. Germline V CDR1 and CDR2: LGHNT, FRNRAP. Trimming took off 3 bases at V and 3 bases at J, with 6 bases between the two ends. There are 14 residues in the CDR3.

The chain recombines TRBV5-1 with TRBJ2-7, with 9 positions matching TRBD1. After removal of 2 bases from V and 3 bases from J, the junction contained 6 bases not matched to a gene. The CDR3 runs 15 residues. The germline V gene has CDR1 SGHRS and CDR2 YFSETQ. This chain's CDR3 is CASSFLRDRVYEQYF. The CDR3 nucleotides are TGCGCCAGCAGCTTTCTCCGGGACAGGGTCTACGAGCAGTACTTC.

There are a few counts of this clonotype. Here the CDR3 reads CASSFGLGSDTQYF. CDR3 coding DNA: TGTGCCAGCAGTTTCGGGCTAGGATCCGATACGCAGTATTTT. The V gene is TRBV6-5, the J gene TRBJ2-3, with unresolved D. Germline loops: CDR1 MNHEY, CDR2 SVGAGI. Trimming stripped 4 bases from V and 6 bases from J, with 14 bases between. The CDR3 has 14 residues.

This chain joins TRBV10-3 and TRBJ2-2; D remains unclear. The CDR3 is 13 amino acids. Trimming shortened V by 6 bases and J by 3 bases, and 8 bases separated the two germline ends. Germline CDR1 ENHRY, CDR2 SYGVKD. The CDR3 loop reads CAIRIYDTGELFF. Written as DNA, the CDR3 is TGTGCCATCAGGATATATGACACCGGGGAGCTGTTTTTT.

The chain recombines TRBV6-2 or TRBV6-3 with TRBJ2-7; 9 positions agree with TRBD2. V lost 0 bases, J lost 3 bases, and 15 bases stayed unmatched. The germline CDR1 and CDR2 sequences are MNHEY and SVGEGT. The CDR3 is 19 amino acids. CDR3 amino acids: CASSYSTPLAGPPDYEQYF. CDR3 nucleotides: TGTGCCAGCAGTTACTCGACCCCTCTAGCGGGACCCCCGGACTACGAGCAGTACTTC.